This T cell receptor (beta chain) was retrieved from a study of human T cells and chemical hapten exposure. Study in general: Donors were sensitized with 2% DPC on the upper inner arm.

Individual cDNA molecules in this library carried unique molecular identifiers. TCRdb reprocessed the RACE reads with MiXCR, giving one entry per CDR3 protein. The repertoire includes fewer than 150,000 distinct CDR3 sequences, approximately 13% of them detected once, and 2.5% to 3% sits in the top ten. Trimming stripped 3 bases from V and 1 base from J, with 10 bases between. CDR3 length: 14 residues. Germline CDR1 is SEHNR and CDR2 is FQNEAQ (reference sequence). This clonotype was seen repeatedly, ten times or more. Sample time point: pre-sensitization, week 0. The treatment: therapeutic diphenylcyclopropenone sensitization with weekly scalp DPC.

The sequenced sample was whole blood, obtained in connection with sensitization to the hapten diphenylcyclopropenone (DPC). The rearrangement links TRBV7-9 to TRBJ2-7, with D perhaps TRBD2 (6 bases). The clonotype comes from a woman under 30 with alopecia areata. Some clones in this sample may be carry-over from other donors' samples. CDR3: CASSFSGGSYEQYF. The DNA of the CDR3 is TGTGCCAGCAGCTTCAGCGGAGGGTCCTACGAGCAGTACTTC.